This TCR beta chain was observed in a study of blood T cell repertoires in COVID-19. In the study overall: COVID-19 samples from acute and convalescent phases originated in the United States, Italy and Spain.

The Seattle patients, enrolled during active infection, were followed longitudinally. Some clones are missing from TCRdb's copy, which holds only in-frame ones; the method was immunoSEQ multiplex PCR. The sample yields about 130,000 clones, around 86% seen once. Trimming took 3 bases from V and 2 from J, leaving 7 bases between them. Looked up from germline, CDR1 is SQVTM and CDR2 is ANQGSEA. CDR3 length: 12 residues. The TCR comes from a woman aged 70-85 years with COVID-19, enrolled during active disease. Sample: peripheral blood. The chain has TRBV29-1 and TRBJ1-2; tentatively, D is TRBD1 (5 bases). In DNA, the CDR3 is TGCAGCGTTGACCGGGGGAACTATGGCTACACCTTC. It codes for CSVDRGNYGYTF.